This TCR beta chain emerged from a study of neoadjuvant anti-PD-1 for oral cavity cancer. Study information: Most patients had three to four biweekly doses of 3 mg/kg nivolumab before resection.

Two replicates per tumor sample, mostly from approximately 5 ug of genomic DNA. Profiling relied on immunoSEQ multiplex PCR, and the TCRdb table lists in-frame clones only, not all of them. The table shows about 37,000 clones, with 30% to 40% occurring only once. The time point: after neoadjuvant nivolumab, at surgical resection. These oral cavity squamous cell carcinomas were HPV-negative and locally advanced. V lost 5 bases and J lost 1, with 8 bases in between. There are 13 residues in the CDR3. CDR1 is WSHSY and CDR2 is SAAADI in the germline V gene. On this clone itself: Its antigen is still unknown.

Study outcomes and limitations: Expansion of preexisting intratumoral clones was suggested to aid response.

The receptor comes from a person between 40 and 79 years old with oral cavity squamous cell carcinoma. The chain carries TRBV10-2 and TRBJ1-1; D not resolved. The specimen comprised tumor tissue, sampled after nivolumab (anti-PD-1) treatment. The CDR3 loop reads CASSSASNTEAFF. DNA for the CDR3: TGCGCCAGCAGTTCCGCGTCGAACACTGAAGCTTTCTTT.